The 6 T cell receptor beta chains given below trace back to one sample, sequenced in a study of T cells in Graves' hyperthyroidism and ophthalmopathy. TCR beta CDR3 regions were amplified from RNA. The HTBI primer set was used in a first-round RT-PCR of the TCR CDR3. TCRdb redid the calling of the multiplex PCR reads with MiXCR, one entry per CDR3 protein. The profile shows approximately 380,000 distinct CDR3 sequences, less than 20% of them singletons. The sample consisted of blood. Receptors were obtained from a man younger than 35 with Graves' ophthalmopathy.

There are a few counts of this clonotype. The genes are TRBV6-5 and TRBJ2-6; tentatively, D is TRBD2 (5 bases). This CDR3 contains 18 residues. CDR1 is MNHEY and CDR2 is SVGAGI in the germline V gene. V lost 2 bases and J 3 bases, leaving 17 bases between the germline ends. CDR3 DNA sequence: TGTGCCAGCAGTTACCCGCCGAGGGAGCCGGATGGGGCCAACGTCCTGACTTTC. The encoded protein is CASSYPPREPDGANVLTF.

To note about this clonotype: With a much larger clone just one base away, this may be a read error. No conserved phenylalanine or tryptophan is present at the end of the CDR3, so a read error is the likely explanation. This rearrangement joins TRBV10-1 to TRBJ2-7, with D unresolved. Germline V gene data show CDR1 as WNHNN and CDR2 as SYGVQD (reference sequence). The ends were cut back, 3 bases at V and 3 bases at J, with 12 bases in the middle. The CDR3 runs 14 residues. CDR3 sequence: CASSDRTSRYEQYL. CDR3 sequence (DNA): TGCGCCAGCAGTGACAGGACGTCCCGCTACGAGCAGTACCTC.

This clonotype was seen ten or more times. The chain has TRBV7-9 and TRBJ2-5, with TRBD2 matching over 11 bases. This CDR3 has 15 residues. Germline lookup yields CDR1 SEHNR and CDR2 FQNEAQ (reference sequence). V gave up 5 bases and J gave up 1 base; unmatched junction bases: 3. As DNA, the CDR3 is TGTGCCAGCAGCCCCACTAGCGGGGGCCAAGAGACCCAGTACTTC. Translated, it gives CASSPTSGGQETQYF.

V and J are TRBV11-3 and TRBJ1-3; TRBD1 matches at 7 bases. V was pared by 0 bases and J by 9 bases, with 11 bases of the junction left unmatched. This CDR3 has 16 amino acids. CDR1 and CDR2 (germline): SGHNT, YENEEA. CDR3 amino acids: CASSLDGGQPRSTIYF. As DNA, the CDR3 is TGTGCCAGCAGCTTAGATGGGGGACAGCCGAGAAGCACCATATATTTT.

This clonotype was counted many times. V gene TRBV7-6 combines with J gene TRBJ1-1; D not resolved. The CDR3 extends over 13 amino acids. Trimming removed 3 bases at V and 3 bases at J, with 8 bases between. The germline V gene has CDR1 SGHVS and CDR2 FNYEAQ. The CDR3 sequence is CASSFSSDTEAFF. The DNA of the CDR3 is TGTGCCAGCAGCTTTTCGTCCGACACTGAAGCTTTCTTT.

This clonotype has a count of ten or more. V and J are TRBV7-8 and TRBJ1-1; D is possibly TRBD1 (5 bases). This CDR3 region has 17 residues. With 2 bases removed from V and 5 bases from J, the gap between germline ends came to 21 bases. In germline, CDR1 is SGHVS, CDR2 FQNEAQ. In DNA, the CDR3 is TGTGCCAGCAGCTTACCCTCAATGGGCAGGGAGTATACTGAAGCTTTCTTT. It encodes CASSLPSMGREYTEAFF.